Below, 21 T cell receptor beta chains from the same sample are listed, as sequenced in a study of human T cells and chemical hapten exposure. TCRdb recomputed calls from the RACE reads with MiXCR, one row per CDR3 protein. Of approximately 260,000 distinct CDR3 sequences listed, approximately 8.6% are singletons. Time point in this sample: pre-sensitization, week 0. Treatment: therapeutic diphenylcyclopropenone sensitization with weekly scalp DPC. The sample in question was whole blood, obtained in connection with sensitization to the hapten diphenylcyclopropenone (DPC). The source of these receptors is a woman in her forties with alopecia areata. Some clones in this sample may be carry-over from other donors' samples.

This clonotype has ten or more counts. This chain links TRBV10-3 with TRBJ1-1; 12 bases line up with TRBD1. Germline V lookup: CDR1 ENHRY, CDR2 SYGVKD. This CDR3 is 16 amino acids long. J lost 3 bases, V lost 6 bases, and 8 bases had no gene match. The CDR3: CAIRPGTGGLYTEAFF. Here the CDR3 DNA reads TGTGCCATCAGGCCCGGGACAGGGGGCCTGTACACTGAAGCTTTCTTT.

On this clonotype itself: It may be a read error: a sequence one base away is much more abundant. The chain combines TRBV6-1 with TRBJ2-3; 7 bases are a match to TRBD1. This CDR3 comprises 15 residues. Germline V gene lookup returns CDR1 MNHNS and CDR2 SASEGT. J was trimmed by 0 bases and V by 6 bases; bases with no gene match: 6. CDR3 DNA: TGTGCCAGCAGCCAGAACAGGGGCAGCACAGATACGCAGTATTTT. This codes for CASSQNRGSTDTQYF.

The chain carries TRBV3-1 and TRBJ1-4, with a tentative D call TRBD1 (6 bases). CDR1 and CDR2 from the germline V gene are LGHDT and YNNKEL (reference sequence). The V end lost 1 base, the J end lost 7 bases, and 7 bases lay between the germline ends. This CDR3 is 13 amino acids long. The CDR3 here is CASSQAGVEKLFF. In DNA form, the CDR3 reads TGTGCCAGCAGCCAAGCAGGGGTTGAAAAACTGTTTTTT.

This CDR3 reads CASSLRQTTEAFF. DNA of the CDR3: TGTGCCAGCAGTTTACGACAGACCACTGAAGCTTTCTTT. The V and J genes are TRBV28 and TRBJ1-1, with D perhaps matching TRBD1 (5 bases). CDR1 MDHEN and CDR2 SYDVKM come from the germline V gene. Trimming stripped 2 bases from V and 4 bases from J, with 8 bases between. The CDR3 runs to 13 residues.

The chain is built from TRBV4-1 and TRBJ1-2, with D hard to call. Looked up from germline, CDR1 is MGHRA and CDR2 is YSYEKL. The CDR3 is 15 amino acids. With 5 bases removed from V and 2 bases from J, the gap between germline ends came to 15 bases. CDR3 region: CASSEKIIENYGYTF. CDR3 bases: TGCGCCAGCAGCGAAAAGATAATTGAGAACTATGGCTACACCTTC.

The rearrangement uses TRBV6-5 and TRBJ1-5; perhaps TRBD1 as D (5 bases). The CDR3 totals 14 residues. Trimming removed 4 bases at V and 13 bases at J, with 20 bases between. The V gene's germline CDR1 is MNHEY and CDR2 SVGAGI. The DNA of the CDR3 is TGTGCCAGCAGTTTCGCAGGGTATGAGAGCAATCAGCATTTT. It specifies CASSFAGYESNQHF.

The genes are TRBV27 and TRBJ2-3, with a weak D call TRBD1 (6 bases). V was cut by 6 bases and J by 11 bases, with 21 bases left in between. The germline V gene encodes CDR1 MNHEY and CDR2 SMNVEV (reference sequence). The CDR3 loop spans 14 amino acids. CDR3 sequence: CASSLLTTSGQQYF. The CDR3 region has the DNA TGTGCCAGCAGCCTACTTACTACCTCGGGACAGCAGTATTTT.

As DNA, the CDR3 is TGTGCCAGCAGCTTTATCGCGACCGGGAACACTGAAGCTTTCTTT. Translation: CASSFIATGNTEAFF. The chain recombines TRBV11-2 with TRBJ1-1; no firm D call. Trimming took 3 bases from V and 1 from J, leaving 12 bases between them. This CDR3 is built from 15 residues. Germline V gene data show CDR1 as SGHAT and CDR2 as FQNNGV.

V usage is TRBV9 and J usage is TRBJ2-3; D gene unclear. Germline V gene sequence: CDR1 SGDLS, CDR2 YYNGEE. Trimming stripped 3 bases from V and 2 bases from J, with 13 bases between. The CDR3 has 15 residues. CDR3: CASSAGLYDTDTQYF. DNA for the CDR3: TGTGCCAGCAGCGCGGGTCTGTACGACACAGATACGCAGTATTTT.

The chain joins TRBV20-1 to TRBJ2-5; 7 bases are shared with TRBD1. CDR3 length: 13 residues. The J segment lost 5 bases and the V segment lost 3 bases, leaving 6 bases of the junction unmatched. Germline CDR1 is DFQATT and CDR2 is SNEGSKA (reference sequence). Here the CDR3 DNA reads TGCAGTGCTAGCGGACAGGTGGAGGAGACCCAGTACTTC. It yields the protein CSASGQVEETQYF.

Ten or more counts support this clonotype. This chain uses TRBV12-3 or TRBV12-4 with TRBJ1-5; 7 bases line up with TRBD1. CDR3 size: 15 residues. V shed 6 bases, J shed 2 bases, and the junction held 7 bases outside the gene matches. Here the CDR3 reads CASSVTTGGNQPQHF. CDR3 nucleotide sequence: TGTGCCAGCAGCGTAACTACAGGGGGCAATCAGCCCCAGCATTTT.

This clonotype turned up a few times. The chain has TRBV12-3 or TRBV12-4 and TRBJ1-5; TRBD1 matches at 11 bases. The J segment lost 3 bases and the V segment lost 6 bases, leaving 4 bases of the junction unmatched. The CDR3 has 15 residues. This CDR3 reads CASRRTGGNNQPQHF. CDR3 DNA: TGTGCCAGCAGACGGACAGGGGGCAACAATCAGCCCCAGCATTTT.

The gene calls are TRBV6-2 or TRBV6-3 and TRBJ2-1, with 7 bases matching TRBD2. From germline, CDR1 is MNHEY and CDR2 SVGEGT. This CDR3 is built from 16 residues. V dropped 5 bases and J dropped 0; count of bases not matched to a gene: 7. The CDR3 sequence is CASSAHGRYSYNEQFF. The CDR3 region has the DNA TGTGCCAGCAGTGCACACGGGAGGTACTCCTACAATGAGCAGTTCTTC.

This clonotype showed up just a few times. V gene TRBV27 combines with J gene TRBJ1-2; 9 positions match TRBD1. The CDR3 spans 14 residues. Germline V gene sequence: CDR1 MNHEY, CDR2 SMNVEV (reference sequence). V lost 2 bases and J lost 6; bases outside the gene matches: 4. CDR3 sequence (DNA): TGTGCCAGCAGTTTAGGGGGACAGGGTCATGGCTACACCTTC. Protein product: CASSLGGQGHGYTF.

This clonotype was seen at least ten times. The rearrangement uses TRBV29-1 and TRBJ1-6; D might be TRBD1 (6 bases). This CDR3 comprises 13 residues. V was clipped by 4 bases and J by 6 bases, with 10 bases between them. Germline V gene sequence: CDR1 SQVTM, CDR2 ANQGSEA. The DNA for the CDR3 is TGCAGCGTTGCTGGGGGCCCTAATTCACCCCTCCACTTT. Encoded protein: CSVAGGPNSPLHF.

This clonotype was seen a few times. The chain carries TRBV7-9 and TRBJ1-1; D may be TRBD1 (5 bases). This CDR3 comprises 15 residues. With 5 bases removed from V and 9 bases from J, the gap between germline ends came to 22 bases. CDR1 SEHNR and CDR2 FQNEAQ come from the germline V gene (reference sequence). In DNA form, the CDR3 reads TGTGCCAGCAGCCCCAACGGGGGACGTACTTCTAAAGCTTTCTTT. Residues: CASSPNGGRTSKAFF. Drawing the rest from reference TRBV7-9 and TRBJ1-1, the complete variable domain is DTGVSQNPRHKITKRGQNVTFRCDPISEHNRLYWYRQTLGQGPEFLTYFQNEAQLEKSRLLSDRFSAERPKGSFSTLEIQRTEQGDSAMYLCASSPNGGRTSKAFFGQGTRLTVV.

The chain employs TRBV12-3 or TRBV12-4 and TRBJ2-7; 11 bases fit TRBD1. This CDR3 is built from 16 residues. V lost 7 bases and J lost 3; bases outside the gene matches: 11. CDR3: CASTPGGDRGIYEQYF. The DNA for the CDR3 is TGTGCCAGCACCCCGGGAGGGGACAGGGGGATCTACGAGCAGTACTTC.

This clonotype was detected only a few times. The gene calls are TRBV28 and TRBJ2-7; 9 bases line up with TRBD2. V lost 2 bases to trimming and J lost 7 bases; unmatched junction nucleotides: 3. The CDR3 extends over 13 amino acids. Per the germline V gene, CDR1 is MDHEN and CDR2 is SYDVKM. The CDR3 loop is CASSLGLATEQYF. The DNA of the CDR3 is TGTGCCAGCAGTTTAGGACTAGCGACAGAGCAGTACTTC.

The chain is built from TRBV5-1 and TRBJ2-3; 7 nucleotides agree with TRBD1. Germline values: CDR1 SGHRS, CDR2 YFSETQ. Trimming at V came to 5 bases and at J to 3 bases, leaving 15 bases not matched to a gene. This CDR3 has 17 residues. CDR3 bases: TGCGCCAGCAGGAGGGGGCCCGCCGGTTCTACGACAGATACGCAGTATTTT. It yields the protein CASRRGPAGSTTDTQYF.

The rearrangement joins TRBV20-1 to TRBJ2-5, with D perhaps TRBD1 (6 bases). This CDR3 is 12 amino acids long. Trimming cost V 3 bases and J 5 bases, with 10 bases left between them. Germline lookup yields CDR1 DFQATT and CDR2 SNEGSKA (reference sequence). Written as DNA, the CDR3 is TGCAGTGCTAGGGACAGTTCGGAGACCCAGTACTTC. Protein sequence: CSARDSSETQYF.

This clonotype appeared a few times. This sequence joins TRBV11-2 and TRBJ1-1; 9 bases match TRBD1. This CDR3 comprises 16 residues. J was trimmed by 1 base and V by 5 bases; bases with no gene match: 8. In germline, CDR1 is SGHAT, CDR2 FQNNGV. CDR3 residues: CASSHGTGLRNTEAFF. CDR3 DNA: TGTGCCAGCAGCCACGGGACAGGGCTGAGGAACACTGAAGCTTTCTTT.